Listed below are T cell receptor beta chains from one sample, sequenced in a study of T-cell memory formation after mild COVID-19. A single record per CDR3 protein comes from TCRdb applying MiXCR to the 5' RACE reads. The data hold more than 300,000 distinct CDR3 sequences, with 20% to 25% observed a single time. Sample: PBMCs or a T cell subset sorted from them (not recorded which). The receptors were gathered from a man between 18 and 29 years old who had mild COVID-19 (a few samples of this study predate the infection). Cell type and time point are not known. Both conserved end residues are trimmed from each CDR3. The order of the fields is V gene, CDR3 length, J gene, CDR3 protein.

TRBV20-1	11	TRBJ2-7	SAGSGGAHEQY
TRBV11-2	15	TRBJ1-2	ASSRGGGAIDHYGYT
TRBV5-4	13	TRBJ2-5	ASSLVSAGQETQY
TRBV20-1	10	TRBJ1-1	SAAPSNTEAF
TRBV7-7	10	TRBJ2-5	ASGTLQETQY
TRBV12-3/TRBV12-4	12	TRBJ1-5	ASSPGQANQPQH
TRBV7-9	9	TRBJ2-1	ASSQGGQGF
TRBV6-2/TRBV6-3	12	TRBJ1-5	ASSSRGQGQPQH
TRBV5-6	13	TRBJ2-3	ASSLDGGWADTQY
TRBV4-3	13	TRBJ2-6	ASSAGYSGANVLT
TRBV9	13	TRBJ2-1	ASSVEGHSYNEQF
TRBV7-9	13	TRBJ2-5	ASSFGRDLQETQY
TRBV9	14	TRBJ2-2	ASSATGTTNTGELF
TRBV14	9	TRBJ1-1	ASSRVTEAF
TRBV6-5	13	TRBJ2-5	ASSYGLAVKETQY
TRBV29-1	11	TRBJ1-2	STLGDTNYGYT
TRBV9	12	TRBJ1-4	ASSLTPSNEKLF
TRBV6-2/TRBV6-3	15	TRBJ2-6	ASSYFTGIVGANVLT
TRBV27	15	TRBJ2-1	ASRPKAGTDPNNEQF
TRBV7-2	12	TRBJ1-1	ASSWEQRGTEAF
TRBV5-1	14	TRBJ2-1	ASSLTPSGGDNEQF
TRBV29-1	11	TRBJ2-1	SVGGTIYNEQF
TRBV7-9	13	TRBJ1-4	AGSYDRGRWEKLF
TRBV12-5	15	TRBJ2-3	ASGLALQSTSTDTQY
TRBV30	11	TRBJ1-2	AWSVLSRGGYT
TRBV7-9	12	TRBJ1-2	ASSLAGRFYGYT
TRBV5-1	12	TRBJ2-3	ASNRVSSADTQY
TRBV5-1	11	TRBJ2-7	ASNARPNYEQY
TRBV7-3	11	TRBJ1-1	ASGLTWNTEAF
TRBV18	12	TRBJ1-5	ASSPGTRGQPQH
TRBV10-3	13	TRBJ2-3	AISYPGQGTDTQY
TRBV6-5	12	TRBJ2-5	ASSYSYGGGTQY
TRBV27	11	TRBJ2-3	ASSPQRGAQQY
TRBV5-1	11	TRBJ2-3	ASSLALGRTQY
TRBV6-2/TRBV6-3	10	TRBJ1-1	ASSYRDLEAF
TRBV10-3	13	TRBJ1-3	AISESGASGNTIY
TRBV5-1	14	TRBJ2-1	ASSLVAVFSYNEQF
TRBV7-9	11	TRBJ1-5	ASSLGQARPQH
TRBV7-2	13	TRBJ2-3	ASSPWGGPTDTQY
TRBV19	13	TRBJ1-5	ASKLDRGHGQPQH
TRBV7-9	8	TRBJ1-3	ATRANTIY
TRBV12-3/TRBV12-4	11	TRBJ1-3	ASILGPGNTIY
TRBV6-5	10	TRBJ1-1	ASRVPGGEAF
TRBV20-1	10	TRBJ2-1	SAGTSPREQF
TRBV7-3	12	TRBJ2-2	ASSLNWNTGELF
TRBV5-6	11	TRBJ2-5	ASATLGGQTQY